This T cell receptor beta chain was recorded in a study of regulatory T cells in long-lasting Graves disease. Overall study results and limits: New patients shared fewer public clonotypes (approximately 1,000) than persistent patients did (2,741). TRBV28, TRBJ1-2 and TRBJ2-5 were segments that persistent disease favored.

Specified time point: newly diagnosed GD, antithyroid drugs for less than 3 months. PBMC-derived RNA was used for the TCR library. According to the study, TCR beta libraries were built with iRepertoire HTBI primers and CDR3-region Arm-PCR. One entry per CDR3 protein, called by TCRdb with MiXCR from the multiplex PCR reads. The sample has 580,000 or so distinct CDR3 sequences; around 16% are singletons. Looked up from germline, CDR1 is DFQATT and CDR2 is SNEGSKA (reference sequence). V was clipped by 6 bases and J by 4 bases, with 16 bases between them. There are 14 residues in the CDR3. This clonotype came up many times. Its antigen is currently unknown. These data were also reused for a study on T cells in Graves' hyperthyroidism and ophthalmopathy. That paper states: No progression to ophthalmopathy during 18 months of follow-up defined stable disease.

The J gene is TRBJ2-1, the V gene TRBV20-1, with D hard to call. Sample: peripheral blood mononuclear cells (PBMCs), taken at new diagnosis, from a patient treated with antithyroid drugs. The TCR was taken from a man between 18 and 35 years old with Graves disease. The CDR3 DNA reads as TGCAGTGCCAGCCCTCCAGGCACATACAATGAGCAGTTCTTC. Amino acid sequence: CSASPPGTYNEQFF.